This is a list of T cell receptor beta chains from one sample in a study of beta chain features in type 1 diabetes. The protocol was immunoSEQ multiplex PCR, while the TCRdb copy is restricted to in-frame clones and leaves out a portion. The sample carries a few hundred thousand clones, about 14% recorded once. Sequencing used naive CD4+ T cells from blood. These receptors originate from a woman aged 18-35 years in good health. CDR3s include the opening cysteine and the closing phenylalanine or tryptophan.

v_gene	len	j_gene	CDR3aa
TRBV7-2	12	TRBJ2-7	CASSFGSYEQYF
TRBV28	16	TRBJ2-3	CASSFGFGRDTDTQYF
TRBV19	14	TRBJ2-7	CASNSGTGVLEQYF
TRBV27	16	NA	CASSPLSGVGSYEQYF
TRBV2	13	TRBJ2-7	CASRDDLIYEQYF
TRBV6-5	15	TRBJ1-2	CASSYSGRGAYGYTF
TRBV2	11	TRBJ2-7	CASSPSYEQYF
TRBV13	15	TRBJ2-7	CASSFGTGRSYEQYF
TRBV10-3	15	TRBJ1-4	CAISETGGFVEKLFF
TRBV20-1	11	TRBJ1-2	CSAQQGEGYTF
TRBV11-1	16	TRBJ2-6	CASSRTGLSGANVLTF
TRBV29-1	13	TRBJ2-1	CSVEDRAGTVWIF
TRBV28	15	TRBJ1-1	CASSPIDRVRTEAFF
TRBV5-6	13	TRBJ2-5	CASSSHRVETQYF
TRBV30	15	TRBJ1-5	CAWSVQQGSNQPQHF
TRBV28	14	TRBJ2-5	CASSLGGMIETQYF
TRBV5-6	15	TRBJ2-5	CASSLGLRVQETQYF
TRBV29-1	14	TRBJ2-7	CSVRFASRSYEQYF
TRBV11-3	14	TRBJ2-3	CASSFTGTPDTQYF
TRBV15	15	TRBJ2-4	CATSTGGSGKNIQYF
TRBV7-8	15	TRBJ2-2	CASSSKGRGTGELFF
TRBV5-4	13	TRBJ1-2	CASSPGEVYGYTF
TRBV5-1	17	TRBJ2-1	CASSGGALAGSYNEQFF
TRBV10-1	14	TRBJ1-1	CASRVNRGDTEAFF
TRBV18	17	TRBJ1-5	CASSPTSGTGVRQPQHF
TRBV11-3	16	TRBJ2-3	CASSQNGGGSTDTQYF
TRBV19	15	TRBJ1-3	CATWGRRASGNTIYF
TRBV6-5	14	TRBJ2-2	CASSPSVNTGELFF
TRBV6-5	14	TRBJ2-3	CASSLGQSTDTQYF
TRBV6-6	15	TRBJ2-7	CASIALGQGSHEQYF
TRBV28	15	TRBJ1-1	CASRLPRQGNTEAFF
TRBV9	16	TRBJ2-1	CASSVGGVLSYNEQFF
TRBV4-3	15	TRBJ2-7	CASSHTGTGAGEQYF
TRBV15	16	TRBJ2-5	CATSRGEQTRGETQYF
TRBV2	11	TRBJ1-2	CASSFNYGYTF
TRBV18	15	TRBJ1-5	CASSPPGSGNQPQHF
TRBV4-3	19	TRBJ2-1	CASSHRPIDRQAGVNEQFF
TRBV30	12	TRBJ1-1	CAWSWAGTEAFF
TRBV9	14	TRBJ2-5	CASSVDRYQETQYF